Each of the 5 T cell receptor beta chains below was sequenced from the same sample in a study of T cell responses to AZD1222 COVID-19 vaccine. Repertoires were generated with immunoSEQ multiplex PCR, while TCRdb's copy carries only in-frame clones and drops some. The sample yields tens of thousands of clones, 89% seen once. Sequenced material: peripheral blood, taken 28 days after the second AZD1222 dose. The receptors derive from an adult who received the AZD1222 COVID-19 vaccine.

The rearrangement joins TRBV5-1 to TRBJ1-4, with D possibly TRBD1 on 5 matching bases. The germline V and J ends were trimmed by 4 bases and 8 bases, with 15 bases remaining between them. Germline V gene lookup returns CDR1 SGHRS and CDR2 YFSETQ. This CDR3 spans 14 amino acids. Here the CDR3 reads CASSTAPGGEKLFF. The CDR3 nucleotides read TGCGCCAGCAGCACGGCCCCGGGGGGGGAAAAACTGTTTTTT.

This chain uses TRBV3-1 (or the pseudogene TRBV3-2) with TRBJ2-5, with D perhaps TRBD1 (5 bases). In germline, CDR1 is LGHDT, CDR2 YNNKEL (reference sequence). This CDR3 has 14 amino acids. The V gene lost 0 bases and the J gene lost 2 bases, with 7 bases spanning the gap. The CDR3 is CASSQEGRQETQYF. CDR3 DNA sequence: TGTGCCAGCAGCCAAGAGGGGCGGCAAGAGACCCAGTACTTC.

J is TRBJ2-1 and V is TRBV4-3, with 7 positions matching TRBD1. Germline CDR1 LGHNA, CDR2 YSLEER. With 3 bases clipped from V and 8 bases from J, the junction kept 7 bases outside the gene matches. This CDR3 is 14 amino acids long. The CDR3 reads CASSQTGTRDEQFF. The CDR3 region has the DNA TGCGCCAGCAGCCAGACAGGGACCCGGGATGAGCAGTTCTTC.

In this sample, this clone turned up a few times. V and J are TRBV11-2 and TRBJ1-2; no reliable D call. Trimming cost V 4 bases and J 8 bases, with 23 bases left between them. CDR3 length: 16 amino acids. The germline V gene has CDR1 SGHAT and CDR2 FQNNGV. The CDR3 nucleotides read TGTGCCAGCAGCTCAATCTTGGTTCAAAGGAAGGAAGGCTACACCTTC. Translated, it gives CASSSILVQRKEGYTF.

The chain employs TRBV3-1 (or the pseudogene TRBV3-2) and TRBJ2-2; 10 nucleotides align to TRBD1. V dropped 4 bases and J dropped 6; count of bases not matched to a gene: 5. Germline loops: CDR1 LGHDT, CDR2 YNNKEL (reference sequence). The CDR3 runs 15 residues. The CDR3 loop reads CASSLPGQGSGELFF. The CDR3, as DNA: TGTGCCAGCAGCCTACCGGGACAGGGGTCCGGGGAGCTGTTTTTT.